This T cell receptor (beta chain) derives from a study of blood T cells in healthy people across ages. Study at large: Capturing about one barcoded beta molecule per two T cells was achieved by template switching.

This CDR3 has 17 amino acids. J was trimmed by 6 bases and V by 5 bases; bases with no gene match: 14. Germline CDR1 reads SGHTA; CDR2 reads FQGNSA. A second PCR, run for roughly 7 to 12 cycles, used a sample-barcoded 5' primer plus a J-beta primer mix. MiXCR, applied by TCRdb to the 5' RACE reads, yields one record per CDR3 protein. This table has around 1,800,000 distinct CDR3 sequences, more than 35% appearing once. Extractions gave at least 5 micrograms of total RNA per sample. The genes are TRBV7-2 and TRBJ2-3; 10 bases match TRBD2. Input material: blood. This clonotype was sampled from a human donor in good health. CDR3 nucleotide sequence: TGTGCCAGCAGCCACCTTAGCGGGGGGCCTTTTGAGGATACGCAGTATTTT. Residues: CASSHLSGGPFEDTQYF.